The 6 T cell receptor beta chains below all came from one sample that was sequenced in a study of cytotoxic CD8 clonotypes in ibrutinib-treated CLL. TCRdb's table, derived via immunoSEQ multiplex PCR, lists solely in-frame clones and lacks some. The sample shows about 57,000 clones, 56% of them seen only once. The specimen comprised PBMCs, sampled after 24 months of ibrutinib treatment. These receptors originate from a human donor with chronic lymphocytic leukemia.

This clone was found a few times. The chain combines TRBV27 with TRBJ2-2; D is unclear. The CDR3 is 12 amino acids. Per the germline V gene, CDR1 is MNHEY and CDR2 is SMNVEV (reference sequence). Trimming left V 4 bases short and J 5 bases short, with 5 bases between. The CDR3 loop is CASSYMTGELFF. CDR3 in DNA: TGTGCCAGCAGTTACATGACCGGGGAGCTGTTTTTT.

The V and J genes are TRBV7-9 and TRBJ2-6; D may be TRBD2 (5 bases). Germline CDR1 reads SEHNR; CDR2 reads FQNEAQ (reference sequence). The CDR3 sequence is 16 residues long. V lost 4 bases, J lost 2 bases, and 12 bases lay in between. CDR3: CASSSKRVTGANVLTF. The CDR3 DNA follows: TGTGCCAGCAGCTCCAAGAGGGTAACTGGGGCCAACGTCCTGACTTTC.

The V call is TRBV5-8, the J call TRBJ2-7; the D gene is possibly TRBD2 (5 bases). The germline V gene encodes CDR1 SGHTS and CDR2 YDEGEE. Between the trimmed V and J ends, which lost 4 bases and 3 bases, there was a span of 20 bases. This CDR3 is 16 amino acids long. CDR3 loop: CASSPEPGEGGYEQYF. In nucleotides, the CDR3 is TGTGCCAGCAGCCCGGAGCCCGGAGAAGGAGGCTACGAGCAGTACTTC.

The rearrangement joins TRBV7-8 to TRBJ2-1; D is undetermined. The CDR3 totals 15 residues. The germline gives CDR1 SGHVS, CDR2 FQNEAQ. V gave up 6 bases and J gave up 5 bases, with 17 bases separating them. The CDR3 DNA follows: TGTGCCAGCAGTCCCCTCGATCTAGTGAACAATGAGCAGTTCTTC. Its translation: CASSPLDLVNNEQFF. Complete variable domain (other parts from reference TRBV7-8 and TRBJ2-1): GAGVSQSPRYKVAKRGQDVALRCDPISGHVSLFWYQQALGQGPEFLTYFQNEAQLDKSGLPSDRFFAERPEGSVSTLKIQRTQQEDSAVYLCASSPLDLVNNEQFFGPGTRLTVL.

The sample holds a few counts of this clone. CDR3 sequence reads: CAWSIGDSYGYTF. In DNA, the CDR3 is TGTGCCTGGAGTATCGGGGATAGCTATGGCTACACCTTC. This chain uses TRBV30 with TRBJ1-2; unclear D gene. The germline CDR1 and CDR2 sequences are GTSNPN and SVGIG (reference sequence). V was cut by 2 bases and J by 4 bases, with 11 bases left in between. CDR3 size: 13 residues. The entire variable domain, with the rest obtained from reference TRBV30 and TRBJ1-2, is as follows: SQTIHQWPATLVQPVGSPLSLECTVEGTSNPNLYWYRQAAGRGLQLLFYSVGIGQISSEVPQNLSASRPQDRQFILSSKKLLLSDSGFYLCAWSIGDSYGYTFGSGTRLTVV.

This rearrangement joins TRBV11-2 to TRBJ2-6, with D maybe TRBD2 (5 bases). Trimming left V 1 base short and J 0 bases short, with 13 bases between. Germline-derived CDR1 and CDR2 are SGHAT and FQNNGV. There are 18 residues in the CDR3. CDR3 coding DNA: TGTGCCAGCAGCTTAGTATTCGCGGGTGCCTCTGGGGCCAACGTCCTGACTTTC. It translates to CASSLVFAGASGANVLTF.